Sequencing of this TCR beta chain was carried out in a study of blood T cell repertoires in COVID-19. Study summary: Donors in the United States, Italy and Spain gave samples during acute or convalescent COVID-19. PBMCs, B-cell-depleted T cells, or T cells provided the cDNA or gDNA that made up the material.

The CDR3 is 14 amino acids. Germline trimming cut 6 bases from V and 3 bases from J; bases unmatched to any gene: 7. Germline CDR1 and CDR2: MNHEY and SVGAGI. Authors' analysis steps: Quantification of nucleated cells was approximated via reference gene primer amplification. The assay was immunoSEQ multiplex PCR, and TCRdb's table has in-frame clones only and misses some. The V and J calls and clone size were taken over from that table, and D and trimming were inferred from the DNA. Among approximately 200,000 clones listed, 70% to 90% were seen once. V and J are TRBV6-5 and TRBJ2-7; 8 bases line up with TRBD2. The clonotype comes from a man in his 60s with acute or convalescent COVID-19. Sequenced input: peripheral blood. CDR3 in DNA: TGTGCCAGCAGCCTACCTACTAGCGGCTACGAGCAGTACTTC. Its translation is CASSLPTSGYEQYF.